The text below deals with one T cell receptor beta chain. CDR3 length equals 14 residues. CDR1 is LGHDT, CDR2 YNNKEL, per germline (reference sequence). The ends were cut back, 4 bases at V and 3 bases at J, with 13 bases in the middle. These data originate in a study of blood T cell repertoires in COVID-19. Methods used by the authors: The assay estimated nucleated cells by amplifying reference gene primers. Assay: immunoSEQ multiplex PCR; the TCRdb copy retains only in-frame clones and omits some. The V and J calls and clone size were taken over from that table, and D and trimming were inferred from the DNA. The data show hundreds of thousands of clones, about 88% seen once.

The chain uses TRBV3-1 (or the pseudogene TRBV3-2) and TRBJ2-7; tentative D call: TRBD2 (6 bases). The sequencing sample was made of PBMCs or T cells enriched from blood (not recorded which). This TCR derives from a woman aged 18-29 years who had been exposed to COVID-19. CDR3: CASSPGLIFYEQYF. Written as DNA, the CDR3 is TGTGCCAGCAGCCCAGGACTAATCTTCTACGAGCAGTACTTC.